The 21 T cell receptor beta chains reported below all come from one sample, sequenced in a study of T cells in Graves' hyperthyroidism and ophthalmopathy. Regions amplified from RNA transcripts were the TCR beta CDR3 regions. When the TCR CDR3 underwent first-round RT-PCR, the HTBI primer set was used. TCRdb reprocessed the multiplex PCR reads with MiXCR, giving one entry per CDR3 protein. This sample has 45,000 or so distinct CDR3 sequences, with around 45% found just once. Specimen: peripheral blood or thyroid tissue (not recorded which). The receptors were sampled from a woman in her forties or fifties with Graves' hyperthyroidism.

The chain has TRBV4-2 and TRBJ1-6; D call uncertain. This CDR3 spans 12 amino acids. Trimming removed 1 base from V and 7 bases from J, with 2 bases in between. Germline CDR1 and CDR2: LGHNA and YNFKEQ. This CDR3 reads CASSQGNSPLHF. The DNA for the CDR3 is TGTGCCAGCAGCCAAGGGAATTCACCCCTCCACTTT.

This clonotype was found many times. The chain uses TRBV28 and TRBJ1-2; TRBD1 aligns across 9 bases. The CDR3 covers 13 residues. Losses at the gene ends were 6 bases for V and 8 bases for J; bases not matched to a gene: 7. Germline V CDR1 and CDR2: MDHEN, SYDVKM. DNA for the CDR3: TGTGCCAGCAGCTCGGGACAGGGAGAGGGCTACACCTTC. This codes for CASSSGQGEGYTF.

The J gene is TRBJ1-5, the V gene TRBV4-1; D unclear. Trimming shortened V by 1 base and J by 7 bases, and 5 bases separated the two germline ends. Looked up from germline, CDR1 is MGHRA and CDR2 is YSYEKL. There are 12 residues in the CDR3. CDR3 loop: CASSQGGQPQHF. Here the CDR3 DNA reads TGCGCCAGCAGCCAAGGCGGCCAGCCCCAGCATTTT.

This clonotype has at least ten counts. This chain links TRBV11-1 with TRBJ1-1; D is ambiguous. The CDR3 contains 13 residues. Trimming stripped 5 bases from V and 1 base from J, with 8 bases between. Germline assignment: CDR1 SGHAT and CDR2 FQDESV (reference sequence). The CDR3 DNA reads as TGTGCCAGCAGCCACGCCCAGAACACTGAAGCTTTCTTT. It is translated as CASSHAQNTEAFF. Full variable domain (missing parts from reference TRBV11-1 and TRBJ1-1): EAEVAQSPRYKITEKSQAVAFWCDPISGHATLYWYRQILGQGPELLVQFQDESVVDDSQLPKDRFSAERLKGVDSTLKIQPAELGDSAMYLCASSHAQNTEAFFGQGTRLTVV.

This clonotype was picked up many times. The rearrangement links TRBV9 to TRBJ2-7; D gene ambiguous. V lost 0 bases, J lost 2 bases, and 12 bases lay in between. Germline assignment: CDR1 SGDLS and CDR2 YYNGEE. This CDR3 has 15 residues. Here the CDR3 reads CASSVEGNGAYEQYF. The CDR3 DNA reads TGTGCCAGCAGCGTAGAAGGGAATGGGGCCTACGAGCAGTACTTC.

The chain uses TRBV29-1 and TRBJ1-5, with 7 nucleotides matching TRBD1. Unmatched junction bases numbered 6, after V lost 6 bases and J lost 4 bases. The CDR3 is 13 amino acids. The germline V gene has CDR1 SQVTM and CDR2 ANQGSEA. The CDR3, as DNA: TGCAGCGTAGCGACAGGGTTGAATCAGCCCCAGCATTTT. Translation: CSVATGLNQPQHF.

Note on this clonotype: The CDR3 end shows no conserved phenylalanine or tryptophan, and so a read error is likely. The rearrangement uses TRBV29-1 and TRBJ1-6; D possibly corresponds to TRBD1 (6 bases). The V and J ends lost 4 bases and 7 bases respectively, with 11 bases between them. The CDR3 has 13 residues. Germline CDR1 is SQVTM and CDR2 is ANQGSEA. Here the CDR3 reads CSVGGQANSPLHL. In DNA form, the CDR3 reads TGCAGCGTTGGGGGGCAGGCCAATTCACCCCTCCACCTT.

The chain uses TRBV10-2 and TRBJ1-2; weak D call: TRBD1 (6 bases). CDR3 length: 13 amino acids. Germline V gene data show CDR1 as WSHSY and CDR2 as SAAADI. V dropped 2 bases and J dropped 2 bases, with 6 bases sitting between them. The CDR3 here is CASSETGNYGYTF. CDR3 in DNA: TGCGCCAGCAGTGAGACAGGGAACTATGGCTACACCTTC.

The chain is built from TRBV10-3 and TRBJ1-2, with D tentatively TRBD1 (6 bases). In germline, CDR1 is ENHRY, CDR2 SYGVKD. CDR3 length: 16 residues. V lost 0 bases, J lost 8 bases, and 19 bases lay in between. The chain's CDR3 is CAISESLGRRGGGYTF. The CDR3 nucleotides read TGTGCCATCAGTGAGTCTCTGGGTCGTCGCGGGGGCGGCTACACCTTC.

Regarding this clonotype: This may stem from a read error, because a much larger clone lies one nucleotide away. The chain joins TRBV5-1 to TRBJ2-3, with a possible D match to TRBD1 (6 bases). The CDR3 length is 16 residues. V dropped 4 bases and J dropped 4 bases, with 19 bases sitting between them. The germline V gene has CDR1 SGHRS and CDR2 YFSETQ. CDR3: CASSLLTGISADTQYF. In nucleotides, the CDR3 is TGCGCCAGCAGCCTTCTTACAGGGATTTCTGCAGATACGCAGTATTTT.

This clonotype has ten or more counts. A much larger clone lies a single base off, so this may be a read error. The V gene is TRBV6-5, the J gene TRBJ1-4; D not certain. CDR1 MNHEY and CDR2 SVGAGI come from the germline V gene. The V gene lost 4 bases and the J gene lost 6 bases, with 15 bases spanning the gap. The CDR3 has 15 amino acids. The CDR3 is CASSSFKAYYEKLFF. The CDR3 region has the DNA TGTGCCAGCAGTTCATTCAAGGCATACTATGAAAAACTGTTTTTT.

This clonotype was recorded at least ten times. V is TRBV5-1 and J is TRBJ2-7, with 10 bases that match TRBD2. Looked up from germline, CDR1 is SGHRS and CDR2 is YFSETQ. The CDR3 runs to 15 residues. V lost 5 bases and J lost 7; bases outside the gene matches: 12. The CDR3 nucleotides read TGCGCCAGCAGACCACTAGCGGGGAGCCTAGAGGAGCAGTACTTC. Translated, it gives CASRPLAGSLEEQYF.

The J gene is TRBJ2-1, the V gene TRBV5-6; 8 bases agree with TRBD2. The V and J ends lost 2 bases and 7 bases, in that order; junction bases with no gene match: 5. CDR1 is SGHDT and CDR2 is YYEEEE in the germline V gene. This CDR3 region has 14 residues. The CDR3, as DNA: TGTGCCAGCAGCTTCCCGGGACTAGTTAATGAGCAGTTCTTC. As protein: CASSFPGLVNEQFF.

This clonotype was seen repeatedly, ten times or more. This chain links TRBV7-8 with TRBJ1-1; D not certain. Germline CDR1 reads SGHVS; CDR2 reads FQNEAQ. Deletions cut 7 bases from V and 6 bases from J, with 15 bases between. This CDR3 comprises 13 residues. Here the CDR3 DNA reads TGTGCCAGCAACCCTGGAGGAGGGCCTGAAGCTTTCTTT. Residues: CASNPGGGPEAFF. The whole variable domain, filled in from reference TRBV7-8 and TRBJ1-1, reads GAGVSQSPRYKVAKRGQDVALRCDPISGHVSLFWYQQALGQGPEFLTYFQNEAQLDKSGLPSDRFFAERPEGSVSTLKIQRTQQEDSAVYLCASNPGGGPEAFFGQGTRLTVV.

J is TRBJ2-7 and V is TRBV10-3; 7 bases match TRBD2. Trimming removed 11 bases from V and 1 base from J; junction bases left unmatched: 14. The germline CDR1 and CDR2 sequences are ENHRY and SYGVKD. The CDR3 loop spans 15 amino acids. CDR3 in amino acids: CAHSQGGSWSYEQYF. CDR3 in DNA: TGTGCCCATTCCCAGGGCGGGAGTTGGTCCTACGAGCAGTACTTC.

This clonotype occurred a few times. An end of the junction differs from the germline gene, which may be a read error. Here the CDR3 DNA reads TGTGCCGGCAGCTTTGGGCTAGCGGGGAACACAGATACGCAGTATTTT. Translation: CAGSFGLAGNTDTQYF. The chain uses TRBV7-2 and TRBJ2-3, with 9 nucleotides matching TRBD2. Germline V gives CDR1 SGHTA, CDR2 FQGNSA. This CDR3 is built from 16 residues. Full variable domain (rest looked up from reference TRBV7-2 and TRBJ2-3): GAGVSQSPSNKVTEKGKDVELRCDPISGHTALYWYRQSLGQGLEFLIYFQGNSAPDKSGLPSDRFSAERTGGSVSTLTIQRTQQEDSAVYLCAGSFGLAGNTDTQYFGPGTRLTVL.

This chain uses TRBV2 with TRBJ1-1; D is perhaps TRBD1 (6 bases). CDR3 length equals 14 residues. Between the trimmed V and J ends, which lost 6 bases and 4 bases, there was a span of 15 bases. CDR1 is SNHLY and CDR2 is FYNNEI in the germline V gene. CDR3 DNA sequence: TGTGCCAGCAGCCCCGGGGGCAGGGGCACTGAAGCTTTCTTT. Protein sequence: CASSPGGRGTEAFF.

The chain joins TRBV10-3 to TRBJ1-5; the match to TRBD1 covers 9 bases. This CDR3 has 14 amino acids. The V gene end was trimmed by 10 bases and the J gene end by 2 bases; junction bases not matched to a gene: 6. Germline V CDR1 and CDR2: ENHRY, SYGVKD. The CDR3 sequence is CATRTGEGNQPQHF. The CDR3 DNA reads as TGTGCCACCCGGACAGGGGAGGGCAATCAGCCCCAGCATTTT.

At least ten counts were recorded for this clonotype. The chain recombines TRBV4-2 with TRBJ2-5; D gene uncertain. The CDR3 totals 15 residues. Per the germline V gene, CDR1 is LGHNA and CDR2 is YNFKEQ. Deletions cut 1 base from V and 0 bases from J, with 9 bases between. Here the CDR3 reads CASSQAAGYQETQYF. CDR3 nucleotide sequence: TGTGCCAGCAGCCAAGCGGCAGGTTACCAAGAGACCCAGTACTTC.

The V call is TRBV7-3, the J call TRBJ2-7; weak D call: TRBD2 (6 bases). The CDR3 extends over 15 amino acids. V dropped 2 bases and J dropped 2 bases, with 13 bases sitting between them. Germline-derived CDR1 and CDR2 are SGHTA and FQGTGA. The CDR3 sequence: CASSLGVGRTYEQYF. In nucleotides, the CDR3 is TGTGCCAGCAGCTTAGGGGTAGGGAGGACCTACGAGCAGTACTTC.

The DNA of the CDR3 is TGTGCCATCACCTCCGGGACAGGGGGCGGCTACACCTTC. Amino acid sequence: CAITSGTGGGYTF. The V call is TRBV10-3, the J call TRBJ1-2, with 12 bases identical to TRBD1. With 7 bases clipped from V and 8 bases from J, the junction kept 5 bases outside the gene matches. Germline lookup yields CDR1 ENHRY and CDR2 SYGVKD. This CDR3 has 13 amino acids.